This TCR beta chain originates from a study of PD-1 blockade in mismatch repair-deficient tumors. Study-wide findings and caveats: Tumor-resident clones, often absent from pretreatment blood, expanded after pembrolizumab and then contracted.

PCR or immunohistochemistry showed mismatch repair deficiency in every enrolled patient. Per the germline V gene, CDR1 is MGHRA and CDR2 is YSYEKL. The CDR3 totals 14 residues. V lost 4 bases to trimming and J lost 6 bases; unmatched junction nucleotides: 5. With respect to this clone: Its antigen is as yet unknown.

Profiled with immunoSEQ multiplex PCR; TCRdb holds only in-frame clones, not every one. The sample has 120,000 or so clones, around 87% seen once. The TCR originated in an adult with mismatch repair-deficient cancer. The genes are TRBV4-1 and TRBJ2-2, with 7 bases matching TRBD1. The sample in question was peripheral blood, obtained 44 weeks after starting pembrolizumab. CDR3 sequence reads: CASSLTGESGELFF. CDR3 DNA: TGCGCCAGCAGCCTCACAGGGGAGTCCGGGGAGCTGTTTTTT.